This TCR beta chain is drawn from a study of T cell responses to AZD1222 COVID-19 vaccine. The wider study: Second doses that came at about 4 or about 12 weeks were put together. Study findings and constraints: Seropositive at baseline were only a handful of AZD1222 recipients.

Remarks on this clone: Its target is unknown.

The method was immunoSEQ multiplex PCR; TCRdb's version includes in-frame clones alone and lacks a portion of them. Of under 70,000 clones in the sample, less than 90% were seen once. The TCR sequence derives from an adult in good health. The sequenced sample was peripheral blood, obtained on day 0 of AZD1222 vaccination.

CDR3 in DNA: TGTGCCAGCAGCTTAAAGAGGACCCTCCACTTT. Encoded protein: CASSLKRTLHF. This chain uses TRBV7-2 with TRBJ1-6; D is unresolved. The germline V gene encodes CDR1 SGHTA and CDR2 FQGNSA. This CDR3 is 11 amino acids long. V gave up 2 bases and J gave up 14 bases, with 7 bases separating them. The full variable domain, with the rest looked up from reference TRBV7-2 and TRBJ1-6, is GAGVSQSPSNKVTEKGKDVELRCDPISGHTALYWYRQSLGQGLEFLIYFQGNSAPDKSGLPSDRFSAERTGGSVSTLTIQRTQQEDSAVYLCASSLKRTLHFGNGTRLTVT.